This TCR beta chain came from a study of T cells after yellow fever vaccination. Study at large: Fractions of low cell number were prepared using SMART-Seq v4 Ultra Low Input.

MiXCR, applied by TCRdb to the 5' RACE reads, yields one record per CDR3 protein. The table has about 550,000 distinct CDR3 sequences, approximately 21% seen once. CDR1 is SGHTA, CDR2 FQGNSA, per germline. The CDR3 loop spans 12 amino acids. With 4 bases removed from V and 9 bases from J, the gap between germline ends came to 10 bases. This TCR came from a man younger than 40 who received the YFV17D yellow fever vaccine. V usage is TRBV7-2 and J usage is TRBJ2-1; perhaps TRBD1 as D (5 bases). Sequencing was performed on PBMCs, taken 15 days after the yellow fever booster vaccination. The CDR3 reads CASSWVGLEQFF. CDR3 coding DNA: TGTGCCAGCAGCTGGGTGGGGCTTGAGCAGTTCTTC.